This TCR beta chain was obtained from a study of shared clonotypes between healthy human individuals. Study-wide findings and caveats: Genetic and exposure-history diversity was limited by the few donors.

Comment on this clone: Its cognate antigen is unknown.

Per the germline V gene, CDR1 is ENHRY and CDR2 is SYGVKD. The CDR3 loop spans 16 amino acids. Trimming removed 0 bases from V and 4 bases from J, with 13 bases in between. Assay execution proceeded at the deep level. Genomic DNA from each subset was divided evenly over several immunoSEQ plates. Profiled with immunoSEQ multiplex PCR; TCRdb holds only in-frame clones, not every one. Here the sample spans about 670,000 clones, approximately 79% being singletons. The sample taken for sequencing was memory CD4+ T cells sorted from blood. As to subset: CD45RA-negative fraction. This receptor was obtained from a woman aged 25 to 39 in good health. The chain carries TRBV10-3 and TRBJ1-5; D possibly corresponds to TRBD1 (5 bases). CDR3 coding DNA: TGTGCCATCAGTGAGTCTGGAGTCGGGGGGAATCAGCCCCAGCATTTT. The encoded protein is CAISESGVGGNQPQHF.